A selection of T cell receptor beta chains follows, all from one sample in a study of identical twins. TCRdb redid the calling of the 5' RACE reads with MiXCR, one entry per CDR3 protein. The repertoire holds roughly 770,000 distinct CDR3 sequences, with about 20% as singletons. Separately, the same data were catalogued under a study of T cells expressing NK-cell markers.

The sequenced sample consisted of PBMCs. Receptors originate from a young woman in good health. Each CDR3 is given with its conserved first and last residue. D genes are given only for firm matches. Part of the rows lack a size; the others show once, few, many or a class for expanded clones.

V,D,J,size,DNA,CDR3
TRBV3-1,-,TRBJ1-2,-,TGTGCCAGCAGCCAAGAGGCGGGAGGCTACACCTTC,CASSQEAGGYTF
TRBV5-8,TRBD2,TRBJ2-1,-,TGTGCCAGCAGCTCCGGACTAACCCTAGCGGGGGGGGAAGAGCAGTTCTTC,CASSSGLTLAGGEEQFF
TRBV6-1,-,TRBJ2-7,-,TGTGCCAGCATCCCCGAGCCGGGACGTACCTACGAGCAGTACTTC,CASIPEPGRTYEQYF
TRBV7-9,-,TRBJ1-2,many,TGTGCCAGCAGCTTACAACAGGGAGCTAACTATGGCTACACCTTC,CASSLQQGANYGYTF
TRBV24-1,TRBD2,TRBJ2-1,-,TGTGCCACCAGTGATAGGCGGCGGGGGAGCTCCTACAATGAGCAGTTCTTC,CATSDRRRGSSYNEQFF
TRBV7-2,-,TRBJ2-3,few,TGTGCCAGCAGCTTATCAGTAACAGATACGCAGTATTTT,CASSLSVTDTQYF
TRBV15,TRBD2,TRBJ2-7,few,TGTGCCACCAGCAGGGCGGGAGCCGACGAGCAGTACTTC,CATSRAGADEQYF
TRBV20-1,TRBD1,TRBJ2-7,few,TGCAGTGCTAGAACGGGACAGGGTGGAAACGAGCAGTACTTC,CSARTGQGGNEQYF
TRBV20-1,TRBD1,TRBJ2-3,few,TGCAGTGCCCCGGGACAGGGGGCGGCAGATACGCAGTATTTT,CSAPGQGAADTQYF
TRBV5-5,TRBD1,TRBJ2-5,-,TGTGCCAGCAGCTCCGGGACAGGGGGCATGGAGACCCAGTACTTC,CASSSGTGGMETQYF
TRBV20-1,TRBD2,TRBJ2-1,-,TGCAGTGCCCAGACTAGCGGGAGGTTCTACAATGAGCAGTTCTTC,CSAQTSGRFYNEQFF
TRBV3-1,-,TRBJ2-1,few,TGTGCCAGCAGCCGAGGCCCTCCGGAGCGGGCCAGCTCCTACAATGAGCAGTTCTTC,CASSRGPPERASSYNEQFF
TRBV12-3/TRBV12-4,TRBD2,TRBJ2-3,-,TGTGCCAGCAGTAGATGGAGCGGGACTAGCGGGGGTCATAGCACAGATACGCAGTATTTT,CASSRWSGTSGGHSTDTQYF
TRBV20-1,-,TRBJ2-5,few,TGCAGTGCTAGAGAACAGGGCCGCCAAGAGACCCAGTACTTC,CSAREQGRQETQYF
TRBV24-1,-,TRBJ2-7,few,TGTGCCACCAGTGAACCAGTCAGATACTACGAGCAGTACTTC,CATSEPVRYYEQYF
TRBV20-1,TRBD2,TRBJ2-3,few,TGCAGTGCTAGAGAGGGTAGCGGGGACACAGATACGCAGTATTTT,CSAREGSGDTDTQYF
TRBV7-8,-,TRBJ2-3,-,TGTGCCAGCAGCCCGGGAATGTTATCAGATACGCAGTATTTT,CASSPGMLSDTQYF
TRBV20-1,TRBD2,TRBJ2-7,-,TGCAGTGCTAGGGGGACTAGCGGGACCTACGAGCAGTACTTC,CSARGTSGTYEQYF
TRBV11-2,TRBD2,TRBJ2-1,-,TGTGCCAGCAGCCCCTGGACTAGCGGGGGGTATGAGCAGTTCTTC,CASSPWTSGGYEQFF
TRBV12-3/TRBV12-4,TRBD1,TRBJ1-6,few,TGTGCCAGCAGTCGACTGACAGGGGATAATTCACCCCTCCACTTT,CASSRLTGDNSPLHF
TRBV12-3/TRBV12-4,-,TRBJ2-1,-,TGTGCCAGCAGGCTATCCGGGAAACACAATGAGCAGTTCTTC,CASRLSGKHNEQFF
TRBV20-1,TRBD1,TRBJ2-3,few,TGCAGTGCTAGAGATCGTCGGGGACAGGGTTTAGATACGCAGTATTTT,CSARDRRGQGLDTQYF
TRBV6-5,TRBD1,TRBJ1-1,few,TGTGCCAGCAGTTATGGGACAGGGCTTACTGAAGCTTTCTTT,CASSYGTGLTEAFF
TRBV18,-,TRBJ1-5,few,TGTGCCAGCGCACCGGACAGCAATCAGCCCCAGCATTTT,CASAPDSNQPQHF
TRBV7-2,-,TRBJ2-3,-,TGTGCCAGCAGCTCTAGAGGGGGGATCGATACGCAGTATTTT,CASSSRGGIDTQYF
TRBV6-4,-,TRBJ2-1,few,TGTGCCAGCAGTTTAACTAGGATCAATGAGCAGTTCTTC,CASSLTRINEQFF
TRBV7-9,-,TRBJ2-1,few,TGTGCCAGCAGCTCCATGTCTGAGCAGTTCTTC,CASSSMSEQFF
TRBV5-1,-,TRBJ2-7,few,TGCGCCAGCAGCTTGATGGGTGGAAGGTACGAGCAGTACTTC,CASSLMGGRYEQYF
TRBV27,-,TRBJ2-1,-,TGTGCCGCCGGGCGTACCTACAATGAGCAGTTCTTC,CAAGRTYNEQFF
TRBV10-3,-,TRBJ1-2,-,TGTGCCATGACGGAGGGGTCGACCTATGGCTACACCTTC,CAMTEGSTYGYTF
TRBV11-2,-,TRBJ2-3,many,TGTGCCAGCAGCCATTACACCGCGGCAGAGACGCAGTATTTT,CASSHYTAAETQYF
TRBV29-1,-,TRBJ2-3,-,TGCAGCGTCCCTCCGGGCGGTGAGCAGTATTTT,CSVPPGGEQYF
TRBV12-3/TRBV12-4,-,TRBJ2-7,many,TGTGCCAGCAGTGACGGACCCTACGAGCAGTACTTC,CASSDGPYEQYF
TRBV12-3/TRBV12-4,-,TRBJ1-6,-,TGTGCCAGCGGCACTAGAACTGGGTATAATTCACCCCTCCACTTT,CASGTRTGYNSPLHF
TRBV7-7,TRBD2,TRBJ2-5,-,TGTGCCAGCACCCGACTAGCGTCCCAAGAGACCCAGTACTTC,CASTRLASQETQYF
TRBV29-1,-,TRBJ2-1,-,TGCAGCGACAAGACTGGAGCCTACAATGAGCAGTTCTTC,CSDKTGAYNEQFF
TRBV20-1,TRBD2,TRBJ2-7,-,TGCAGTGCTAGAGCCGGGACTAGCGGGGGGTACGAGCAGTACTTC,CSARAGTSGGYEQYF
TRBV15,-,TRBJ2-3,-,TGTGCCACCAGCATGTGGGGGGCCACAGATACGCAGTATTTT,CATSMWGATDTQYF
TRBV5-6,TRBD1,TRBJ2-5,many,TGTGCCAGCAGCTTGAGACAGGGACAAGAGACCCAGTACTTC,CASSLRQGQETQYF
TRBV20-1,-,TRBJ2-1,few,TGCAGTGCTAGAGATTTCAGGGGATCGACGTTCTTC,CSARDFRGSTFF
TRBV18,-,TRBJ2-3,-,TGTGCCAGCTCAGGGATTGGCGGAGCTAGCACAGATACGCAGTATTTT,CASSGIGGASTDTQYF
TRBV7-9,-,TRBJ1-6,-,TGTGCCAGCAGCTTATGGGGATCCCTCCACTTT,CASSLWGSLHF
TRBV20-1,-,TRBJ2-7,-,TGCAGTGCTAGACCGTCGAGAGTGGAGGGCGAGCAGTACTTC,CSARPSRVEGEQYF
TRBV5-5,-,TRBJ1-5,few,TGTGCCAGCAGCTTCGCGGGGACCACTAATCAGCCCCAGCATTTT,CASSFAGTTNQPQHF
TRBV5-1,TRBD2,TRBJ2-7,-,TGCGCCAGCAGCACCATAGCGGGAGAGCGCCGCGAGCAGTACTTC,CASSTIAGERREQYF
TRBV14,-,TRBJ2-2,-,TGTGCCAGCAGCCAAGATCCTACCGGGACCAAAAACACCGGGGAGCTGTTTTTT,CASSQDPTGTKNTGELFF
TRBV12-3/TRBV12-4,-,TRBJ2-7,-,TGTGCCAGCAGTGTCAGTAACGAGCAGTACTTC,CASSVSNEQYF
TRBV9,-,TRBJ1-3,few,TGTGCCAGCAGCCCGACCTCGAGCCCCGGGACGGGGAACACCATATATTTT,CASSPTSSPGTGNTIYF